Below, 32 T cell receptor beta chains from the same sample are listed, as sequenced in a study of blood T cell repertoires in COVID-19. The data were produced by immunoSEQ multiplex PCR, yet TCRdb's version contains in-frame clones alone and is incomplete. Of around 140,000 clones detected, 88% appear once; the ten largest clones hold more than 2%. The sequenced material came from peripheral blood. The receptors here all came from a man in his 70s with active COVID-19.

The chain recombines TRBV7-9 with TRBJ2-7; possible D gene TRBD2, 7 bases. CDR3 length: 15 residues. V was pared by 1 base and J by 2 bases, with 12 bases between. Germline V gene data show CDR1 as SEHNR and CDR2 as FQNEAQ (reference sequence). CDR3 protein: CASSLEGGGAYEQYF. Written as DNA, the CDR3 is TGTGCCAGCAGCTTAGAGGGCGGGGGCGCCTACGAGCAGTACTTC.

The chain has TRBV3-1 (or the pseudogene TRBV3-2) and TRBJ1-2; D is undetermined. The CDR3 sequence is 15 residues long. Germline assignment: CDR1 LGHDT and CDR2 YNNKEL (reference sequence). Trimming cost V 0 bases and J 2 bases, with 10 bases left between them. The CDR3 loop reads CASSQDGLLNYGYTF. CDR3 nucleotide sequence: TGTGCCAGCAGCCAAGACGGACTCCTAAACTATGGCTACACCTTC.

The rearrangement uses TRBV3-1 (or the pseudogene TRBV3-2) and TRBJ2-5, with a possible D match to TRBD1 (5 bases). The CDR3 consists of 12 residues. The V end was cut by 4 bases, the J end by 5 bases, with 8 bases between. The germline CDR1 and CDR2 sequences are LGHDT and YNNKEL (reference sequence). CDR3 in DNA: TGTGCCAGCAGCCCCAGGGTTGAGACCCAGTACTTC. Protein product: CASSPRVETQYF.

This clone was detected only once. Here the CDR3 DNA reads TGTGCCAGCAGCTTAGGGGGGGGTAATGAAAAACTGTTTTTT. Residues: CASSLGGGNEKLFF. The chain combines TRBV7-2 with TRBJ1-4, with D maybe TRBD1 (5 bases). V gave up 1 base and J gave up 4 bases, with 7 bases separating them. Germline V CDR1 and CDR2: SGHTA, FQGNSA. There are 14 residues in the CDR3.

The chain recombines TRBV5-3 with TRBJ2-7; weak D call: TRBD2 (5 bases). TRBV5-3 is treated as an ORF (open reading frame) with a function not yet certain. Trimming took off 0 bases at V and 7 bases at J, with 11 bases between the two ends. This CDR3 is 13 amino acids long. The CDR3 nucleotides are TGTGCCAGAAGCTTGGAGCTAGCTCGGGAGCAGTACTTC. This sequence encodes CARSLELAREQYF.

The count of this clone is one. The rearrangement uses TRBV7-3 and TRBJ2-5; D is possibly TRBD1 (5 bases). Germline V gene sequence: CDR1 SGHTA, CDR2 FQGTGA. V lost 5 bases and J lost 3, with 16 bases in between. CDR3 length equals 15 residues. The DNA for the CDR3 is TGTGCCAGCAGCCCCTTCGCAGGCAGGGAAGAGACCCAGTACTTC. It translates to CASSPFAGREETQYF.

For the CDR3, the DNA is TGTGCCAGCAGCTGGACAGGAATAGCCAAAAACATTCAGTACTTC. Translating gives CASSWTGIAKNIQYF. The genes are TRBV5-8 and TRBJ2-4, with 7 nucleotides matching TRBD1. In germline, CDR1 is SGHTS, CDR2 YDEGEE. Trimming removed 3 bases from V and 0 bases from J; junction bases left unmatched: 3. The CDR3 loop spans 15 amino acids.

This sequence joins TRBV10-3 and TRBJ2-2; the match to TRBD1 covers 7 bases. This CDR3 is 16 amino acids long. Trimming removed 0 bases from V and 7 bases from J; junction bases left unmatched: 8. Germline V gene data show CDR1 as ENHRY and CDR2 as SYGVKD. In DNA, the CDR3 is TGTGCCATCAGTGAGTCCGCGACAGGGTCGGGCGGGGAGCTGTTTTTT. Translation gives CAISESATGSGGELFF.

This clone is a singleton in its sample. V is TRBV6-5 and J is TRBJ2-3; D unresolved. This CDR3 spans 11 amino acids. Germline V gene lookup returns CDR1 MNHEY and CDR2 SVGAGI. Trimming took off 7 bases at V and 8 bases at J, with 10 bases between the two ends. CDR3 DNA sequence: TGTGCCAGCACCGCGTCAGGTACGCAGTATTTT. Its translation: CASTASGTQYF.

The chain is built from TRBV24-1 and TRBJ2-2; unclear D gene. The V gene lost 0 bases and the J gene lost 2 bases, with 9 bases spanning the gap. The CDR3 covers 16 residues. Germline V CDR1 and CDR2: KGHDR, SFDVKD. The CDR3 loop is CATSDLEAANTGELFF. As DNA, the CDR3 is TGTGCCACCAGTGATTTGGAGGCAGCTAACACCGGGGAGCTGTTTTTT.

The CDR3 sequence: CASSFRLTGGNTIYF. Written as DNA, the CDR3 is TGTGCCAGCAGTTTCCGCCTCACAGGGGGAAACACCATATATTTT. The chain couples TRBV28 to TRBJ1-3; perhaps TRBD1 as D (6 bases). This CDR3 is built from 15 residues. The germline V and J ends were trimmed by 3 bases and 4 bases, with 13 bases remaining between them. Germline loops: CDR1 MDHEN, CDR2 SYDVKM.

CDR3 sequence: CASSPGQGRYEQYF. The DNA of the CDR3 is TGTGCCAGCAGTCCGGGACAGGGGCGCTACGAGCAGTACTTC. The gene calls are TRBV4-2 and TRBJ2-7; 10 bases are a match to TRBD1. This CDR3 is 14 amino acids long. Germline CDR1 LGHNA, CDR2 YNFKEQ. The V gene end was trimmed by 6 bases and the J gene end by 3 bases; junction bases not matched to a gene: 5.

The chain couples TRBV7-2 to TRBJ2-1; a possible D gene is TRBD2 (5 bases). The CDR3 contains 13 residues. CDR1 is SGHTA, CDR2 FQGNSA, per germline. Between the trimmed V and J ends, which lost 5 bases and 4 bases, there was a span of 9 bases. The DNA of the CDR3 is TGTGCCAGCAGCCCGGACTTATACAATGAGCAGTTCTTC. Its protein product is CASSPDLYNEQFF. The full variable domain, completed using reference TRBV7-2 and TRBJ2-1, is GAGVSQSPSNKVTEKGKDVELRCDPISGHTALYWYRQSLGQGLEFLIYFQGNSAPDKSGLPSDRFSAERTGGSVSTLTIQRTQQEDSAVYLCASSPDLYNEQFFGPGTRLTVL.

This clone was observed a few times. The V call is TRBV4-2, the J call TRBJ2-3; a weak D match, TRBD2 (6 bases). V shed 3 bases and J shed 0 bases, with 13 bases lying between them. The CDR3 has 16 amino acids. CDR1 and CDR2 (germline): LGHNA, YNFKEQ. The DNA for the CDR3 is TGTGCCAGCAGCCACGGTGCTAGCGCAAGCACAGATACGCAGTATTTT. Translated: CASSHGASASTDTQYF.

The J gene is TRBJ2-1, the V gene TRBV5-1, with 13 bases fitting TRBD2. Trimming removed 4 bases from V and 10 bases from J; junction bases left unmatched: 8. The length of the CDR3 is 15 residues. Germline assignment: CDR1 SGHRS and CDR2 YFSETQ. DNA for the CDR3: TGCGCCAGCAGCACGGGACTAGCGGGAAAAGGAGAGCAGTTCTTC. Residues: CASSTGLAGKGEQFF. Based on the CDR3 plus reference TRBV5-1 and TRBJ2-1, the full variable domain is KAGVTQTPRYLIKTRGQQVTLSCSPISGHRSVSWYQQTPGQGLQFLFEYFSETQRNKGNFPGRFSGRQFSNSRSEMNVSTLELGDSALYLCASSTGLAGKGEQFFGPGTRLTVL.

The CDR3 DNA is TGTGCCAGCAGTTGGGGACAGGGTAGCGATGAGCAGTTCTTC. Translating it yields CASSWGQGSDEQFF. The chain couples TRBV6-4 to TRBJ2-1, with TRBD1 matching 9 bases. The CDR3 contains 14 residues. Trimming at V came to 5 bases and at J to 8 bases, leaving 7 bases not matched to a gene. Per the germline V gene, CDR1 is MRHNA and CDR2 is SNTAGT.

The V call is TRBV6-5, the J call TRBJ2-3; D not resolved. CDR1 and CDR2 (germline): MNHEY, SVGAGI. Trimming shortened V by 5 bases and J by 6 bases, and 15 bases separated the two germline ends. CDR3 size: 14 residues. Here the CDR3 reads CASSPRPGGDTQYF. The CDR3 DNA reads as TGTGCCAGCAGTCCCCGTCCCGGCGGTGATACGCAGTATTTT.

The chain's CDR3 is CASSTGTGGGNTIYF. CDR3 sequence (DNA): TGTGCCAGCAGCACCGGGACAGGGGGTGGAAACACCATATATTTT. J is TRBJ1-3 and V is TRBV5-6; 11 nucleotides agree with TRBD1. This CDR3 spans 15 amino acids. Unmatched junction bases numbered 3, after V lost 4 bases and J lost 3 bases. Germline CDR1 and CDR2: SGHDT and YYEEEE. Full variable domain (outside the CDR3, taken from reference TRBV5-6 and TRBJ1-3): DAGVTQSPTHLIKTRGQQVTLRCSPKSGHDTVSWYQQALGQGPQFIFQYYEEEERQRGNFPDRFSGHQFPNYSSELNVNALLLGDSALYLCASSTGTGGGNTIYFGEGSWLTVV.

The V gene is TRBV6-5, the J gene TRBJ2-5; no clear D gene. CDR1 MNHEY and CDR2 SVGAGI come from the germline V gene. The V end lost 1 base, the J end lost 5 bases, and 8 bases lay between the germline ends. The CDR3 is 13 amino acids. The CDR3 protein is CASSYLGAETQYF. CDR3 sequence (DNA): TGTGCCAGCAGTTACTTGGGCGCGGAGACCCAGTACTTC.

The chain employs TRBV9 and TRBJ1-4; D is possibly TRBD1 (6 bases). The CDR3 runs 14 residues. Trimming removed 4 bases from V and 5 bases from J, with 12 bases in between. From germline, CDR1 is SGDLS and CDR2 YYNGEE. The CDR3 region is CASSTGTRNEKLFF. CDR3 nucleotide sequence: TGTGCCAGCAGCACTGGGACACGGAATGAAAAACTGTTTTTT.

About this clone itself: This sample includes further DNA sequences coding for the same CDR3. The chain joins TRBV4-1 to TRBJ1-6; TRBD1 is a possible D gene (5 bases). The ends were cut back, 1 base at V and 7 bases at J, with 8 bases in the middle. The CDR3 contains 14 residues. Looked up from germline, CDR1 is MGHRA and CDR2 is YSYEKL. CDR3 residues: CASSQGRGNSPLHF. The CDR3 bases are TGCGCCAGCAGCCAAGGAAGGGGCAATTCACCCCTCCACTTT.

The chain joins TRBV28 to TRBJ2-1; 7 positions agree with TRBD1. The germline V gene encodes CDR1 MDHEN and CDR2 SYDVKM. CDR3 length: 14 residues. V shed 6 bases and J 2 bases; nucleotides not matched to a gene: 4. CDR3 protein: CASRLQGTYNEQFF. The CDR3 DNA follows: TGTGCCAGCAGACTACAGGGGACCTACAATGAGCAGTTCTTC.

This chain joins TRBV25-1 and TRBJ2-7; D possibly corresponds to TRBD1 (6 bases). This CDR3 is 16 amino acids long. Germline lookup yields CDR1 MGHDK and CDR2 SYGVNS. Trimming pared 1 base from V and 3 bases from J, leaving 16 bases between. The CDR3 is CASSESYRDILYEQYF. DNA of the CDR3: TGTGCCAGCAGTGAATCTTACCGGGACATCCTCTACGAGCAGTACTTC.

CDR3 sequence reads: CASRGRGGGPTYEQYF. The CDR3 DNA reads as TGTGCCAGCAGAGGGCGTGGGGGGGGACCGACCTACGAGCAGTACTTC. The V and J genes are TRBV5-8 and TRBJ2-7; TRBD2 matches at 7 bases. The CDR3 runs 16 residues. V lost 5 bases, J lost 2 bases, and 13 bases stayed unmatched. Germline CDR1 reads SGHTS; CDR2 reads YDEGEE.

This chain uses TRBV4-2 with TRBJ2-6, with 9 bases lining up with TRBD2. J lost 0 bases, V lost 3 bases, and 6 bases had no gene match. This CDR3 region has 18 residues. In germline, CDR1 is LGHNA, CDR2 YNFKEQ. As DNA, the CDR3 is TGTGCCAGCAGCCAGGGTGGACTAGCGACCTCTGGGGCCAACGTCCTGACTTTC. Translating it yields CASSQGGLATSGANVLTF.

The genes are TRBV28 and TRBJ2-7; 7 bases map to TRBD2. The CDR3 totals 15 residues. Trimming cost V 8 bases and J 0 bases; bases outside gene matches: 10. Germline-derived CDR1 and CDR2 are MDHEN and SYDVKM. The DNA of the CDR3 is TGTGCCAGCTCGAGTACTGGCGGGAGCTCCTACGAGCAGTACTTC. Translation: CASSSTGGSSYEQYF.

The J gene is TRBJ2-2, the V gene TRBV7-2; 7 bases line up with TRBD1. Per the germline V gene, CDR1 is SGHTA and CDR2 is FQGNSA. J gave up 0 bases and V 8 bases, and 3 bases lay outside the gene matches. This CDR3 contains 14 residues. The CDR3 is CASEGAANTGELFF. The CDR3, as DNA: TGTGCCAGCGAGGGGGCAGCGAACACCGGGGAGCTGTTTTTT. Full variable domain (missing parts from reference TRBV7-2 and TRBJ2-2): GAGVSQSPSNKVTEKGKDVELRCDPISGHTALYWYRQSLGQGLEFLIYFQGNSAPDKSGLPSDRFSAERTGGSVSTLTIQRTQQEDSAVYLCASEGAANTGELFFGEGSRLTVL.

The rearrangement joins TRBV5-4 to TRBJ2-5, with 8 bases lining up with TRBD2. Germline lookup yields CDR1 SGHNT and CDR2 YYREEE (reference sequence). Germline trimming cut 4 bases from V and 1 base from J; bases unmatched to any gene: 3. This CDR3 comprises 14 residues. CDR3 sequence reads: CASSGREGQETQYF. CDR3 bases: TGTGCCAGCAGCGGTCGGGAGGGCCAAGAGACCCAGTACTTC.

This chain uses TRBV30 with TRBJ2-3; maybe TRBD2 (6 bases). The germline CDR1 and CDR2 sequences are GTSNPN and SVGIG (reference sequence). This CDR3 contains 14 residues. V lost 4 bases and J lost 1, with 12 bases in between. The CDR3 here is CAWNRGLGTDTQYF. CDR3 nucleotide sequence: TGTGCCTGGAACCGGGGACTCGGCACAGATACGCAGTATTTT.

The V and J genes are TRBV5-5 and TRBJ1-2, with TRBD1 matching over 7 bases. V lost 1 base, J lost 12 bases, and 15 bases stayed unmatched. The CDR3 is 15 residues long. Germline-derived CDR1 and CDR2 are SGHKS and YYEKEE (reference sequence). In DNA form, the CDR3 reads TGTGCCAGCAGCTTGAGGGGGCGGAGCTCAACAGGGGACACCTTC. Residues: CASSLRGRSSTGDTF.

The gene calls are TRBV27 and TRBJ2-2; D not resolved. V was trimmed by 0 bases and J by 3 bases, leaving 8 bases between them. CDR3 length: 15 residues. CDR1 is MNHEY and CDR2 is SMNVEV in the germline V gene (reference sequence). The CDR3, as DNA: TGTGCCAGCAGTTTATCGATCGGTTACACCGGGGAGCTGTTTTTT. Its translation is CASSLSIGYTGELFF.

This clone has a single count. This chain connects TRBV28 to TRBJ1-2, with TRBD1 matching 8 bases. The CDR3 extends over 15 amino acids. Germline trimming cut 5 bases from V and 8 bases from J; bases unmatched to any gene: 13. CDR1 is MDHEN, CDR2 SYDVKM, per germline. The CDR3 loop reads CASSLPGGASGGYTF. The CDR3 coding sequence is TGTGCCAGCAGTCTACCAGGGGGCGCGTCCGGCGGCTACACCTTC.